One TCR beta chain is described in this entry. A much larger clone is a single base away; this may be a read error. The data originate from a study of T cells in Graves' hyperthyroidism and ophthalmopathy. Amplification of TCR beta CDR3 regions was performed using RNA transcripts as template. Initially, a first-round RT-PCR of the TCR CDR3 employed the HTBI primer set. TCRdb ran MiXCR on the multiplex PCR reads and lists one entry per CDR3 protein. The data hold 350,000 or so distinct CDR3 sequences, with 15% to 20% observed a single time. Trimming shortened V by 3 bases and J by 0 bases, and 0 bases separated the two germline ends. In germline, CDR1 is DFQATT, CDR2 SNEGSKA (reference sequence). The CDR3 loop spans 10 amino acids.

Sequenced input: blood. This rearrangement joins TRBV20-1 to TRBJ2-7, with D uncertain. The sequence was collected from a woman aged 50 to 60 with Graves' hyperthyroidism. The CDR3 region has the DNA TGCAGTGCTAGCTCCTACGAGCAGTACGTC. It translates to CSASSYEQYV.